The rows below give T cell receptor beta chains drawn from one sample of a study of metastatic and nonmetastatic thyroid tumors. TCRdb ran MiXCR on the PCR reads. Among 5,000 to 7,000 clones, about 32% were seen once, and the ten largest hold around two fifths. Sample: tumor tissue. Source of these receptors: a female donor with papillary thyroid cancer or a benign thyroid nodule (not recorded which). Some clones in this sample may be carry-over from other donors' samples. CDR3s include the opening cysteine and the closing phenylalanine or tryptophan. D genes are given only for firm matches. Clone size is shown for a subset of rows, as once, few, many or a class of expanded clone.

TRBJ1-3 . . TRBV11-2 TGTGCCAGCAGCCGCCGGGCCTCTATTTCTGGAAACACCATATATTTT CASSRRASISGNTIYF
TRBJ2-1 TRBD1 . TRBV7-2 TGTGCCAGCAGCTTATCGAGACAGGGATTCAATGAGCAGTTCTTC CASSLSRQGFNEQFF
TRBJ2-7 TRBD1 few TRBV28 TGTGCCAGCAGTTCACAGGGGGCGCTCGACGAGCAGTACTTC CASSSQGALDEQYF
TRBJ1-2 . few TRBV15 TGTGCCACCAGCAGAGATTATTCGCCCCAGGGCGGCTATGGCTACACCTTC CATSRDYSPQGGYGYTF
TRBJ2-7 . medium-sized TRBV28 TGTGCCAGCAGGTCCACAGGGTTCGGAACCTACGAGCAGTACTTC CASRSTGFGTYEQYF
TRBJ2-1 . medium-sized TRBV5-1 TGCGCCAGCAGCTTGGTGGGGCAGGTATCCTACAATGAGCAGTTCTTC CASSLVGQVSYNEQFF
TRBJ1-2 . . TRBV6-1 TGTGCCAGCAATCCCCGCCTCACGGGCTACACCTTC CASNPRLTGYTF
TRBJ2-1 TRBD2 medium-sized TRBV5-4 TGTGCCAGCAGCCCGGAGGCGGGGGGGTTATTGAATGAGCAGTTCTTC CASSPEAGGLLNEQFF
TRBJ1-2 . . TRBV12-3/TRBV12-4 TGTGCCAGCAGTTTAGGGGACAATGGATACACCTTC CASSLGDNGYTF
TRBJ2-2 . few TRBV15 TGTGCCACCAGCAGAGAACGGGGGGCGTACACCGGGGAGCTGTTTTTT CATSRERGAYTGELFF
TRBJ1-5 . . TRBV28 TGTGCCAGCAGTTTAGAGGAGCGGGACTTTGGCAATCAGCCCCAGCATTTT CASSLEERDFGNQPQHF
TRBJ1-2 TRBD1 . TRBV2 TGTGCCAGCAGTGAGGTTGGAGACAGGGGGCTTTCCTACACCTTC CASSEVGDRGLSYTF
TRBJ2-1 . few TRBV12-5 TGTGCTAGTGGTTTGGGGGTAAACTCCTACAATGAGCAGTTCTTC CASGLGVNSYNEQFF
TRBJ1-1 . many TRBV7-2 TGTGCCAGCAGCTCCTCAGGCGGTAGAGTCTCTGAAGCTTTCTTT CASSSSGGRVSEAFF
TRBJ2-7 TRBD2 . TRBV2 TGTGCCAGCAGTCCCCCAGCGGGGGAGCAGTACTTC CASSPPAGEQYF
TRBJ2-7 . many TRBV6-1 TGTGCCAGCAGCCTTTTTTCACAGGAGCCATACGAGCAGTACTTC CASSLFSQEPYEQYF
TRBJ2-7 . medium-sized TRBV19 TGTGCCAGTAGTGGGCTCAGCCCCTTGGTCGAGCAGTACTTC CASSGLSPLVEQYF
TRBJ2-7 . medium-sized TRBV30 TGTGCCTGGAGTTGGGGTGGAGAGCAGTACTTC CAWSWGGEQYF
TRBJ2-7 . few TRBV10-2 TGCGCCAGCAGCCTACAGGGAAGCTACGAGCAGTACTTC CASSLQGSYEQYF
TRBJ2-3 . many TRBV6-1 TGTGCCAGCAGCGAAATAGCAGGGGGCACAGATACGCAGTATTTT CASSEIAGGTDTQYF
TRBJ2-5 . medium-sized TRBV7-2 TGTGCCAGCAGCTTAGCGGGAGCAGAGACCCAGTACTTC CASSLAGAETQYF
TRBJ2-3 . many TRBV5-1 TGCGCCAGCAGCTTGGATCTAGATACGCAGTATTTT CASSLDLDTQYF
TRBJ2-7 TRBD2 medium-sized TRBV27 TGTGCCAGCAGTGGGGCGGGAGGGGACTACGAGCAGTACTTC CASSGAGGDYEQYF
TRBJ2-7 . . TRBV13 TGTGCCAGCAGCGGAGGGGGGGTTAGGCCCGAGCAGTACTTC CASSGGGVRPEQYF
TRBJ2-1 TRBD2 medium-sized TRBV3-1 TGTGCCAGCAGCCAAGATCTGAGCGGGAGACGGCCTAACAATGAGCAGTTCTTC CASSQDLSGRRPNNEQFF
TRBJ2-7 . . TRBV11-2 TGTGCCAGCAGCTGGGACCGATCCGACGAGCAGAACTTC CASSWDRSDEQNF
TRBJ1-2 . medium-sized TRBV28 TGTGCCAGCAGCCCAATTGTTCACTATGGCTACACCTTC CASSPIVHYGYTF
TRBJ2-7 TRBD1 few TRBV12-5 TGTGCTAGTGGTTTGCCACCCGGCTGGGACAGGTCCTACGAGCAGTACTTC CASGLPPGWDRSYEQYF
TRBJ2-2 TRBD1 . TRBV6-1 TGTGCCAGCACCGGGACAGGGGACACCGGGGAGCTGTTTTTT CASTGTGDTGELFF
TRBJ2-7 . . TRBV5-6 TGTGCCAGCAGCTCATTGCCGGACCCGACCTCCTACGAGCAGTACTTC CASSSLPDPTSYEQYF
TRBJ2-2 TRBD2 . TRBV10-1 TGCGCCAGCAAGAGCGGGGACCTCACCGGGGAGCTGTTTTTT CASKSGDLTGELFF
TRBJ1-5 TRBD1 medium-sized TRBV28 TGTGCCAGCAGTTGGGACAGGGGGCGAGATCAGCCCCAGCATTTT CASSWDRGRDQPQHF
TRBJ2-2 TRBD1 few TRBV5-1 TGCGCCAGCAGCCAGCGACAGGGAGACACCGGGGAGCTGTTTTTT CASSQRQGDTGELFF
TRBJ1-2 TRBD1 medium-sized TRBV4-1 TGCGCCAGCAGCCCGGGGACAGCGAGTAACTATGGCTACACCTTC CASSPGTASNYGYTF
TRBJ1-2 . few TRBV12-3/TRBV12-4 TGTGCCAGCAGTCCTAACTATGGCTACACCTTC CASSPNYGYTF
TRBJ2-5 . many TRBV7-6 TGTGCCAGCAGCGTCGATAAAGGGGCAGAGACCCAGTACTTC CASSVDKGAETQYF
TRBJ1-1 . . TRBV20-1 TGCAGTGCTATAACCGGGACCGTGAACACTGAAGCTTTCTTT CSAITGTVNTEAFF
TRBJ1-2 TRBD1 few TRBV9 TGTGCCAGCAGCTTTGACAGGGGAACCTTCTATGGCTACACCTTC CASSFDRGTFYGYTF
TRBJ2-5 TRBD1 medium-sized TRBV18 TGTGCCAGCTCACCGCGGGACAGGGAGGAGACCCAGTACTTC CASSPRDREETQYF
TRBJ1-1 . medium-sized TRBV10-3 TGTGCCATCAGTGAGTCAAAGGGCGTGGAAGCTTTCTTT CAISESKGVEAFF
TRBJ1-1 . once TRBV12-3/TRBV12-4 TGTGCCAGCAGGCCCTCAGGGTCCTACCTTGCTTTCTTT CASRPSGSYLAFF